These T cell receptor beta chains were read from a single sample in a study of beta chain features in type 1 diabetes. Data came from immunoSEQ multiplex PCR; TCRdb stores just in-frame clones and leaves some out. The data contain roughly 240,000 clones, less than 30% of them singletons. The sample was naive CD4+ T cells from blood. The receptors derive from a woman younger than 45 with type 1 diabetes. CDR3s include the opening cysteine and the closing phenylalanine or tryptophan. Fields, in order: CDR3 DNA, CDR3 protein, clone size, J gene, V gene, D gene. A D gene is named only where the DNA matches it firmly. Not all rows give a size; the values are once, few, many and, for expanded clones, a class.

CDR3nt: TGCGCCAGCAGCGAAGGGGGGGGAAATCGGAAGCAGGCTTTCTTT
CDR3aa: CASSEGGGNRKQAFF
abundance: -
j_gene: TRBJ1-1
v_gene: TRBV5-1
d_gene: -

CDR3nt: TGCGCCAGCACCGGGACTAGCGACTCACAAGGCTACGAGCAGTACTTC
CDR3aa: CASTGTSDSQGYEQYF
abundance: few
j_gene: TRBJ2-7
v_gene: TRBV5-1
d_gene: TRBD2

CDR3nt: TGCGCCAGCAGGCGAACAGGGGAGGAAAGCGAGCAGTACTTC
CDR3aa: CASRRTGEESEQYF
abundance: few
j_gene: TRBJ2-7
v_gene: TRBV23-1
d_gene: -

CDR3nt: TGTGCCAGCACCTTGGGGGACAGGACCCAGGAGACCCAGTACTTC
CDR3aa: CASTLGDRTQETQYF
abundance: few
j_gene: TRBJ2-5
v_gene: TRBV28
d_gene: TRBD1

CDR3nt: TGTGCCAGTAGTAGGGGACAGCTCGGTCGGGAGCTGTTTTTT
CDR3aa: CASSRGQLGRELFF
abundance: few
j_gene: TRBJ2-2
v_gene: TRBV19
d_gene: TRBD1

CDR3nt: TGTGCCAGCAGCTTAGACGGTAGATTGGGGCCACAAGAGACCCAGTACTTC
CDR3aa: CASSLDGRLGPQETQYF
abundance: -
j_gene: TRBJ2-5
v_gene: TRBV7-2
d_gene: -

CDR3nt: TGTGCCTGGGGCTCTACAGGGGTATATGAGCAGTTCTTC
CDR3aa: CAWGSTGVYEQFF
abundance: -
j_gene: TRBJ2-1
v_gene: TRBV30
d_gene: TRBD1

CDR3nt: TGCGCCAGCAGCTTACTAGTCCAAGAGACCCAGTACTTC
CDR3aa: CASSLLVQETQYF
abundance: -
j_gene: TRBJ2-5
v_gene: TRBV5-1
d_gene: -

CDR3nt: TGTGCCAGCAGGCCCGGACTAGCGGGAGATGAGCAGTTCTTC
CDR3aa: CASRPGLAGDEQFF
abundance: -
j_gene: TRBJ2-1
v_gene: TRBV2
d_gene: TRBD2

CDR3nt: TGTGCCAGCAGCTTAGGGGGACTAGCGGGGAACACCGGGGAGCTGTTTTTT
CDR3aa: CASSLGGLAGNTGELFF
abundance: -
j_gene: TRBJ2-2
v_gene: TRBV7-6
d_gene: TRBD2

CDR3nt: TGTGCCAGCAGTTGGGCTCCTCGGGAGGAGACCCAGTACTTC
CDR3aa: CASSWAPREETQYF
abundance: few
j_gene: TRBJ2-5
v_gene: TRBV6-6
d_gene: -

CDR3nt: TGTGCCAGTAGAACTGACTGGGAGGAGACCCAGTACTTC
CDR3aa: CASRTDWEETQYF
abundance: few
j_gene: TRBJ2-5
v_gene: TRBV19
d_gene: -

CDR3nt: TGTGCCAGCAGTTACGTCAGCTCTGGGGCCAACGTCCTGACTTTC
CDR3aa: CASSYVSSGANVLTF
abundance: -
j_gene: TRBJ2-6
v_gene: TRBV6-6
d_gene: -

CDR3nt: TGTGCCAGTATGAGGACTAGCGGAGAGACCCAGTACTTC
CDR3aa: CASMRTSGETQYF
abundance: few
j_gene: TRBJ2-5
v_gene: TRBV19
d_gene: TRBD2

CDR3nt: TGCGCCAGCAGCTTTTCGGGAGTAGAAGAGACCCAGTACTTC
CDR3aa: CASSFSGVEETQYF
abundance: -
j_gene: TRBJ2-5
v_gene: TRBV5-1
d_gene: -

CDR3nt: TGTGCCAGCAGCTGGGGACAGGGGGCCTACGAGCAGTACTTC
CDR3aa: CASSWGQGAYEQYF
abundance: -
j_gene: TRBJ2-7
v_gene: TRBV7-9
d_gene: TRBD1

CDR3nt: TGTGCCACCAGCAGAGCGGGACTAGCGATCGGAGAGACCCAGTACTTC
CDR3aa: CATSRAGLAIGETQYF
abundance: -
j_gene: TRBJ2-5
v_gene: TRBV15
d_gene: TRBD2

CDR3nt: TGTGCCAGCAGCTTAGGTATTATGAACACTGAAGCTTTCTTT
CDR3aa: CASSLGIMNTEAFF
abundance: -
j_gene: TRBJ1-1
v_gene: TRBV7-6
d_gene: -

CDR3nt: TGTGCCAGTAGTTGGCAGGGCTATGGCTACACCTTC
CDR3aa: CASSWQGYGYTF
abundance: once
j_gene: TRBJ1-2
v_gene: TRBV19
d_gene: -

CDR3nt: TGCGCCAGCAGCTTGGTCGGCACAGATACGCAGTATTTT
CDR3aa: CASSLVGTDTQYF
abundance: few
j_gene: TRBJ2-3
v_gene: TRBV5-1
d_gene: -

CDR3nt: TGTGCCAGCAGCTTGGAGGGAGGTGAAGCTTTCTTT
CDR3aa: CASSLEGGEAFF
abundance: few
j_gene: TRBJ1-1
v_gene: TRBV5-4
d_gene: -

CDR3nt: TGCGCCAGCAGCAAGGACAGGCGGTACGATGAGCAGTTCTTC
CDR3aa: CASSKDRRYDEQFF
abundance: -
j_gene: TRBJ2-1
v_gene: TRBV23-1
d_gene: TRBD1

CDR3nt: TGCGCCAGCAGGCCGGGACATAGCTCCTACGAGCAGTACTTC
CDR3aa: CASRPGHSSYEQYF
abundance: -
j_gene: TRBJ2-7
v_gene: TRBV10-2
d_gene: -

CDR3nt: TGTGCCTGGAGTGTTATAGCGGGAGTTGAGCAGTTCTTC
CDR3aa: CAWSVIAGVEQFF
abundance: few
j_gene: TRBJ2-1
v_gene: TRBV30
d_gene: TRBD2

CDR3nt: TGTGCCAGCAGTTTACAGACAGGGCGGGATAAGACCCAGTACTTC
CDR3aa: CASSLQTGRDKTQYF
abundance: once
j_gene: TRBJ2-5
v_gene: TRBV27
d_gene: -

CDR3nt: TGTGCCTGGATCGTTCTTAACACCGGGGAGCTGTTTTTT
CDR3aa: CAWIVLNTGELFF
abundance: -
j_gene: TRBJ2-2
v_gene: TRBV30
d_gene: -

CDR3nt: TGTGCCAGCAGTGACGAGGCCACAGATACGCAGTATTTT
CDR3aa: CASSDEATDTQYF
abundance: once
j_gene: TRBJ2-3
v_gene: TRBV6-4
d_gene: -

CDR3nt: TGTGCCAGCAGCTTCCGACGGGGGGAACAAGAGACCCAGTACTTC
CDR3aa: CASSFRRGEQETQYF
abundance: few
j_gene: TRBJ2-5
v_gene: TRBV5-4
d_gene: TRBD2

CDR3nt: TGTGCCAGCAGCCCAGGACTAGATTACAATGAGCAGTTCTTC
CDR3aa: CASSPGLDYNEQFF
abundance: -
j_gene: TRBJ2-1
v_gene: TRBV7-9
d_gene: TRBD2

CDR3nt: TGTGCCAGCAGCGGAATAGCGGGAGTGGGAGATACGCAGTATTTT
CDR3aa: CASSGIAGVGDTQYF
abundance: few
j_gene: TRBJ2-3
v_gene: TRBV9
d_gene: TRBD2

CDR3nt: TGTGCCAGCAGACACACAGGGCGAGGAGAGACCCAGTACTTC
CDR3aa: CASRHTGRGETQYF
abundance: few
j_gene: TRBJ2-5
v_gene: TRBV25-1
d_gene: -

CDR3nt: TGTGCCAGCAGATTGGACAGGAACACTGAAGCTTTCTTT
CDR3aa: CASRLDRNTEAFF
abundance: -
j_gene: TRBJ1-1
v_gene: TRBV6-5
d_gene: -

CDR3nt: TGTGCCAGCAGTGCTGCTGGGGCCAACGTCCTGACTTTC
CDR3aa: CASSAAGANVLTF
abundance: few
j_gene: TRBJ2-6
v_gene: TRBV2
d_gene: -

CDR3nt: TGTGCCAGTAGTATGGGGACTAGCTACTACGAGCAGTACTTC
CDR3aa: CASSMGTSYYEQYF
abundance: -
j_gene: TRBJ2-7
v_gene: TRBV19
d_gene: TRBD2

CDR3nt: TGTGCCTGGACCCCCCCGGGGATTGTCTATGGCTACACCTTC
CDR3aa: CAWTPPGIVYGYTF
abundance: -
j_gene: TRBJ1-2
v_gene: TRBV30
d_gene: -

CDR3nt: TGTGCCTGGAGAAGGGGCACAATCCCGTGGGGCAATGAGCAGTTCTTC
CDR3aa: CAWRRGTIPWGNEQFF
abundance: few
j_gene: TRBJ2-1
v_gene: TRBV30
d_gene: -

CDR3nt: TGTGCCTGGAGTGCTGGGCCTAGCGGGTACAATGAGCAGTTCTTC
CDR3aa: CAWSAGPSGYNEQFF
abundance: -
j_gene: TRBJ2-1
v_gene: TRBV30
d_gene: TRBD2

CDR3nt: TGTGCCATCACCTATCAAACAGATACGCAGTATTTT
CDR3aa: CAITYQTDTQYF
abundance: -
j_gene: TRBJ2-3
v_gene: TRBV7-2
d_gene: -

CDR3nt: TGTGCCAGCAGTCGGATCTGGGCGAACACTGAAGCTTTCTTT
CDR3aa: CASSRIWANTEAFF
abundance: -
j_gene: TRBJ1-1
v_gene: TRBV11-2
d_gene: -

CDR3nt: TGTGCCAGCAGCTCCGACGCAGGTGGCATTGGCTACACCTTC
CDR3aa: CASSSDAGGIGYTF
abundance: -
j_gene: TRBJ1-2
v_gene: TRBV7-3
d_gene: -

CDR3nt: TGTGCCAGTAGCCTGACAGGGGGTAGGCAGCCCCAGCATTTT
CDR3aa: CASSLTGGRQPQHF
abundance: -
j_gene: TRBJ1-5
v_gene: TRBV19
d_gene: TRBD1